This TCR beta chain was sequenced for a study of PD-1 blockade in mismatch repair-deficient tumors. As to this clone: No antigen is known for it.

Described time point: 10-day in vitro stimulation with candidate neoantigen peptide 5. A roughly ten-day in vitro culture was run per each of about seven reactive peptides. TCRdb's table, derived via immunoSEQ multiplex PCR, lists solely in-frame clones and lacks some. The sample shows about 15,000 clones, 70% to 85% of them seen only once. The ends were cut back, 2 bases at V and 2 bases at J, with 7 bases in the middle. CDR1 is SGHRS and CDR2 is YFSETQ in the germline V gene. This CDR3 comprises 13 residues. The sequence was obtained from an adult with mismatch repair-deficient cancer. The V gene is TRBV5-1, the J gene TRBJ2-5, with no clear D. Here the sequenced sample was cells cultured in vitro, taken from a patient treated with pembrolizumab. The chain's CDR3 is CASSFGFQETQYF. The CDR3 coding sequence is TGCGCCAGCAGCTTCGGGTTTCAAGAGACCCAGTACTTC.